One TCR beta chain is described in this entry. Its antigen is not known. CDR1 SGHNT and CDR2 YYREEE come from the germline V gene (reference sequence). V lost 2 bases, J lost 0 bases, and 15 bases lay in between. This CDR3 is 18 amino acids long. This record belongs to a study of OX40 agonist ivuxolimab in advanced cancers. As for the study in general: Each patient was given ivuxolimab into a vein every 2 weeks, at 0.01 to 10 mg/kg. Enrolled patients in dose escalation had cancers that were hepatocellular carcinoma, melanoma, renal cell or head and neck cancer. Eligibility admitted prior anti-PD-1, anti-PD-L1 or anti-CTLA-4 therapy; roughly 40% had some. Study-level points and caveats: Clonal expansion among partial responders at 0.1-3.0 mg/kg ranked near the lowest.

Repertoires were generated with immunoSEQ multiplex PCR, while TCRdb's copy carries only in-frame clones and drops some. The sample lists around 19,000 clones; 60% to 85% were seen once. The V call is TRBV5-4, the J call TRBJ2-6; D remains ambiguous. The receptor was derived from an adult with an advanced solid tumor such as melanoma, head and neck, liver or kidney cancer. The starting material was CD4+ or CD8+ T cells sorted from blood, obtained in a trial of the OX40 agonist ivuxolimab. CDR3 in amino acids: CASSLRELRTSGANVLTF. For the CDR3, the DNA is TGTGCCAGCAGCTTACGTGAATTACGGACCTCTGGGGCCAACGTCCTGACTTTC.